The rows below give T cell receptor beta chains drawn from one sample of a study of long-term antiretroviral therapy in people with HIV. TCRdb keeps only in-frame clones here, not all; method: immunoSEQ multiplex PCR. This table holds tens of thousands of clones, around three quarters found once. The sample consisted of unsorted PBMCs, taken 0.3 years after starting antiretroviral therapy. The source is a man aged 40-55 years with HIV. Each CDR3 is given with its conserved first and last residue. The D gene is left open where the match is weak. The size entry is marked missing in some rows and otherwise reads once, few, many or a size class.

>TRBJ2-7|13|NA|TRBV4-1|NA
TGCGCCAGCAGCCAAGTACTGGGGCCGGAGCAGTACTTC
CASSQVLGPEQYF
>TRBJ2-3|15|TRBD2|TRBV5-1|NA
TGCGCCAGCACCCCCGGGACTAGCTACACAGATACGCAGTATTTT
CASTPGTSYTDTQYF
>TRBJ2-1|14|NA|TRBV6-6|NA
TGTGCCAGCAGTTACGATCCCATCTCGGGTGAGCAGTTCTTC
CASSYDPISGEQFF
>TRBJ2-3|13|NA|TRBV18|few
TGTGCCAGCTTCGACCTAGGCTCAGATACGCAGTATTTT
CASFDLGSDTQYF
>TRBJ1-6|17|NA|TRBV2|NA
TGTGCCAGCAGCGGGACGTCTATGAGCTCCTATAATTCACCCCTCCACTTT
CASSGTSMSSYNSPLHF
>TRBJ1-5|16|TRBD1|TRBV11-3|NA
TGTGCCAGCAGCTTAGATTGGGACAGTAGCAATCAGCCCCAGCATTTT
CASSLDWDSSNQPQHF
>TRBJ1-2|12|NA|TRBV29-1|NA
TGCAGCGTTGAAGGGTCGGGGAATGGCTACACCTTC
CSVEGSGNGYTF
>TRBJ2-2|17|NA|TRBV21-1|NA
TGTGCCAGCAGCAAAGGGACCCATCCTACGGACACCGGGGAGCTGTTTTTT
CASSKGTHPTDTGELFF
>TRBJ2-7|14|TRBD2|TRBV6-5|NA
TGTGCCAGCAGGAGACTAGCAACCATCGACGAGCAGTACTTC
CASRRLATIDEQYF
>TRBJ2-7|15|NA|TRBV18|NA
TGTGCCAGCTCACCACCGGGGAAGGGTAATAGCGAGCAGTACTTC
CASSPPGKGNSEQYF
>TRBJ2-2|14|NA|TRBV9|NA
TGTGCCAGCAGCGTACTGGGGGACGGCGGGGAGCTGTTTTTT
CASSVLGDGGELFF
>TRBJ1-4|14|TRBD1|TRBV7-9|NA
TGTGCCAGCAGCCCCGGACAGGGGAATGAAAAACTGTTTTTT
CASSPGQGNEKLFF
>TRBJ2-2|16|NA|TRBV28|once
TGTGCCAGCAGGCCCCCGGGCGGGGCGAACACCGGGGAGCTGTTTTTT
CASRPPGGANTGELFF
>TRBJ2-7|14|NA|TRBV6-5|NA
TGTGCCAGCAGTTACTCCGCGCGCTCCTACGAGCAGTACTTC
CASSYSARSYEQYF
>TRBJ2-7|14|NA|TRBV6-1|NA
TGTGCCAGCAGTGAAAGGCAACCACCCTACGAGCAGTACTTC
CASSERQPPYEQYF
>TRBJ1-1|15|NA|TRBV6-6|NA
TGTGCCAGCACCCCCCCCACAGGGAGAAACACTGAAGCTTTCTTT
CASTPPTGRNTEAFF
>TRBJ2-1|15|TRBD2|TRBV7-6|NA
TGTGCCAGCAGCTTAGTAGCGGGAGGGCACAATGAGCAGTTCTTC
CASSLVAGGHNEQFF
>TRBJ1-4|15|TRBD1|TRBV18|NA
TGTGCCAGCTCACCACCGGGACAGGGGGTCGAAAAACTGTTTTTT
CASSPPGQGVEKLFF
>TRBJ2-1|16|TRBD2|TRBV14|NA
TGTGCCAGCAGCCAAGACCGGACTAGCGGCTACAATGAGCAGTTCTTC
CASSQDRTSGYNEQFF
>TRBJ2-3|14|NA|TRBV6-5|NA
TGTGCCAGCAGTTTGGGAGGGGGGGCAGATACGCAGTATTTT
CASSLGGGADTQYF
>TRBJ1-1|14|NA|TRBV5-1|few
TGCGCCAGCAGCCAAGGCGTGGTAGGCACTGAAGCTTTCTTT
CASSQGVVGTEAFF
>TRBJ1-4|11|NA|TRBV28|NA
TGTGCCAGCAATTCTAATGAAAAACTGTTTTTT
CASNSNEKLFF
>TRBJ2-5|14|NA|TRBV9|NA
TGTGCCAGCAGCGTAGGCGGGACCCAAGAGACCCAGTACTTC
CASSVGGTQETQYF
>TRBJ1-1|14|NA|TRBV5-5|NA
TGTGCCAGCAGCGGGAGGGCCGGGAACACTGAAGCTTTCTTT
CASSGRAGNTEAFF
>TRBJ2-7|15|TRBD1|TRBV7-9|once
TGTGCCAGCAGCTACGGACAGGGGGCCTCCTACGAGCAGTACTTC
CASSYGQGASYEQYF
>TRBJ1-2|15|NA|TRBV14|few
TGTGCCAGCAGCCAAGAGGCAGGCGGAAACTATGGCTACACCTTC
CASSQEAGGNYGYTF
>TRBJ2-3|15|NA|TRBV10-1|NA
TGCGCCAGCAGTGAGAACCCTCCGGGCACAGATACGCAGTATTTT
CASSENPPGTDTQYF
>TRBJ2-1|15|TRBD2|TRBV19|few
TGTGCCAGTAGTAGGGTGACTAGCGGATACAATGAGCAGTTCTTC
CASSRVTSGYNEQFF
>TRBJ2-7|13|NA|TRBV7-2|NA
TGTGCCAGCAGCCAAAGCCGGTCCTACGAGCAGTACTTC
CASSQSRSYEQYF
>TRBJ1-3|14|NA|TRBV7-9|NA
TGTGCCAGCAGCTTAGGGCGTCAGACAAACACCATATATTTT
CASSLGRQTNTIYF
>TRBJ1-6|15|TRBD1|TRBV9|few
TGTGCCAGCAGCGGCCGGGACAGTCGTAATTCACCCCTCCACTTT
CASSGRDSRNSPLHF
>TRBJ2-5|13|NA|TRBV27|NA
TGTGCCAGCAGACAACGTAGGGGAGAGACCCAGTACTTC
CASRQRRGETQYF
>TRBJ2-2|15|TRBD1|TRBV10-3|NA
TGTGCCATCAGTGGACTCCGGGACAGGGGGGGGGAGCTGTTTTTT
CAISGLRDRGGELFF